This entry concerns a single T cell receptor beta chain. The antigen is not known. V lost 8 bases to trimming and J lost 2 bases, with 15 bases between them. Germline V gives CDR1 SNHLY, CDR2 FYNNEI. The CDR3 covers 14 residues. Method: immunoSEQ multiplex PCR; TCRdb's copy keeps in-frame clones and lacks some. The sample includes 100,000 to 110,000 clones, 85% to 95% of them seen just once. The sample is drawn from a study of T cell responses to AZD1222 COVID-19 vaccine. Study-wide points: Most donors were white British and more were female, and clonal diversity was possibly underestimated. CD4 TCRs covered the whole spike, strongest at regions 160-218 and 743-854.

The chain couples TRBV2 to TRBJ1-2; D unclear. The sample here was peripheral blood, taken on day 0 of AZD1222 vaccination. The sequence came from an adult in good health. The CDR3 DNA reads as TGTGCCAGCTCGGATCTTGGCAGGAACTATGGCTACACCTTC. This encodes CASSDLGRNYGYTF.